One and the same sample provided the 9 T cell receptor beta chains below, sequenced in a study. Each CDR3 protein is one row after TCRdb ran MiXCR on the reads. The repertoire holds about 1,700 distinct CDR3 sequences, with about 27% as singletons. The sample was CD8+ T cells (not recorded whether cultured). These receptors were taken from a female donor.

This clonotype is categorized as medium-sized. The CDR3 nucleotides are TGCAGCGTCCGGACATATGAAAAACTGTTTTTT. This codes for CSVRTYEKLFF. The genes are TRBV29-1 and TRBJ1-4, with D possibly being TRBD1 (5 bases). The CDR3 spans 11 residues. V was pared by 6 bases and J by 6 bases, with 8 bases between. From germline, CDR1 is SQVTM and CDR2 ANQGSEA.

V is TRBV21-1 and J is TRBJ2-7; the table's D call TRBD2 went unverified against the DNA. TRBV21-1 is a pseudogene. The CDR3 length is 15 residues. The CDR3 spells CASSRGRLAKGEQYF. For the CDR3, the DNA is TGTGCCAGCAGCAGAGGCCGACTAGCTAAGGGGGAGCAGTACTTC.

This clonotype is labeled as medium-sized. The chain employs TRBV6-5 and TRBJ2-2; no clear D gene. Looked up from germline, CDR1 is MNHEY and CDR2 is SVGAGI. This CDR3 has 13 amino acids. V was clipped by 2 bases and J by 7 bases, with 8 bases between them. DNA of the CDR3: TGTGCCAGCAGTTACAGGGCTGGCGGGGAGCTGTTTTTT. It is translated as CASSYRAGGELFF.

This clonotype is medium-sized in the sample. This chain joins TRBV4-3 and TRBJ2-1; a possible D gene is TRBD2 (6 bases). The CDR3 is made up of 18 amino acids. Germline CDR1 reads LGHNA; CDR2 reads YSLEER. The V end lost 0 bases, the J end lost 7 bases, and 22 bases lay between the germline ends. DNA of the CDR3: TGCGCCAGCAGCCAAGATCTTGGAGGGACCTACAGAGGGAATGAGCAGTTCTTC. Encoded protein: CASSQDLGGTYRGNEQFF.

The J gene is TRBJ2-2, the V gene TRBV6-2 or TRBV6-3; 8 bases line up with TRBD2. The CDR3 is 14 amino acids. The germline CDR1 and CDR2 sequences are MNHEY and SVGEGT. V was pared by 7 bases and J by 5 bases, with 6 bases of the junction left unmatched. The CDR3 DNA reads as TGTGCCAGCATTGCACTAGCGGAAACCGGGGAGCTGTTTTTT. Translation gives CASIALAETGELFF.

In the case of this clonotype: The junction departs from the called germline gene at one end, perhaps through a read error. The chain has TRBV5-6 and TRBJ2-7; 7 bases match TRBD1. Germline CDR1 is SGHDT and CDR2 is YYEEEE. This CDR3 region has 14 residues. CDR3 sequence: CTSSLDRDLYEQYF. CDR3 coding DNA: TGTACCAGCAGCCTCGACAGGGATCTATACGAGCAGTATTTC.

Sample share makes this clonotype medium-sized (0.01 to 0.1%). The CDR3 nucleotides read TGTGCCAGCAGCTTGGATGTCCCAGATACGCAGTATTTT. It yields the protein CASSLDVPDTQYF. This chain links TRBV7-6 with TRBJ2-3; no clear D gene. V was pared by 3 bases and J by 4 bases, with 8 bases between. The CDR3 covers 13 residues. CDR1 SGHVS and CDR2 FNYEAQ come from the germline V gene.

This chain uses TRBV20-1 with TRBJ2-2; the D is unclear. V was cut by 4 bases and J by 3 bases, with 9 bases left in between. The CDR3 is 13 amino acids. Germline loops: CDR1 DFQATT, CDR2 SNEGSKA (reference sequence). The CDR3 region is CSAIKADTGELFF. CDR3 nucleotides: TGCAGTGCTATCAAAGCTGACACCGGGGAGCTGTTTTTT.

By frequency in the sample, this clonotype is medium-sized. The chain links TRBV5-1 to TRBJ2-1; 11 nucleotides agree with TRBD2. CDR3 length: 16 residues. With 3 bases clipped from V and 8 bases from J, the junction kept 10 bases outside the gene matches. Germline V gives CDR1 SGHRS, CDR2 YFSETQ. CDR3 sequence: CASSSDGTSGLDEQFF. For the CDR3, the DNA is TGCGCCAGCAGCTCTGACGGGACTAGCGGTTTGGATGAGCAGTTCTTC.